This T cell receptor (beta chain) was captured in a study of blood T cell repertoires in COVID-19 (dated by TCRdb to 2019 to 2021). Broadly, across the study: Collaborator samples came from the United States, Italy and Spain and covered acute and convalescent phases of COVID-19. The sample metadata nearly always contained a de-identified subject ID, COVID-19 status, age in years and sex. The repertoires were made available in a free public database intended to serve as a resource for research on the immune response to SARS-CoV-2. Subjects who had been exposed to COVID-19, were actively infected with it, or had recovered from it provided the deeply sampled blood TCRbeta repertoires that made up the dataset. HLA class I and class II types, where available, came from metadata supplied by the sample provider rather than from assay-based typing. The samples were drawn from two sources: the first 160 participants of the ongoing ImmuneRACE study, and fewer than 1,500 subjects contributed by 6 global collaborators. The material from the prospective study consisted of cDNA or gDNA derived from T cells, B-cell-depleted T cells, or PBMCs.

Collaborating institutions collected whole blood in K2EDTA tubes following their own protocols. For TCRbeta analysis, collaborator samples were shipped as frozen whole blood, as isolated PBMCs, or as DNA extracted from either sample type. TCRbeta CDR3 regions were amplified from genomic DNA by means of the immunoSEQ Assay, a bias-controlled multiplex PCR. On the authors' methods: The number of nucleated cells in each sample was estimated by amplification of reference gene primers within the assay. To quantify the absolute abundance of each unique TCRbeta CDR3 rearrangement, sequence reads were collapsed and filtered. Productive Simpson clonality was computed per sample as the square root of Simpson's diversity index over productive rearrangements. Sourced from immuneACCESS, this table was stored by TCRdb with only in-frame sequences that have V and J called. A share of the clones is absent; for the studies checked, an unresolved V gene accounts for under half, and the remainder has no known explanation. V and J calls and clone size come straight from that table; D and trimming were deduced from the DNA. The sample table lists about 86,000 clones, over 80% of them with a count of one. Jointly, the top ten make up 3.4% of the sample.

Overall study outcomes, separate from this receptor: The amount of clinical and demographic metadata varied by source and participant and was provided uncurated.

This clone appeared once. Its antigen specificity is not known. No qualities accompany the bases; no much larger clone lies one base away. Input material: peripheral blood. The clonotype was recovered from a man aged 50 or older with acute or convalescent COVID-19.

CDR3 loop: CASSTGMGNEQFF. The nucleotide sequence is given as TGCGCCAGCAGCACGGGGATGGGCAATGAGCAGTTCTTC. This sequence uses TRBV5-1 and TRBJ2-1; the best D guess is TRBD2, with 5 bases matching. The cysteine opens and the phenylalanine closes a CDR3 of 13 amino acids. CDR3 DNA only is kept here, 39 bases in frame from base 1. CDR1 and CDR2 are drawn from the germline V gene: SGHRS, YFSETQ. The V and J ends are trimmed by 4 bases and 6 bases, leaving 11 bases between them.